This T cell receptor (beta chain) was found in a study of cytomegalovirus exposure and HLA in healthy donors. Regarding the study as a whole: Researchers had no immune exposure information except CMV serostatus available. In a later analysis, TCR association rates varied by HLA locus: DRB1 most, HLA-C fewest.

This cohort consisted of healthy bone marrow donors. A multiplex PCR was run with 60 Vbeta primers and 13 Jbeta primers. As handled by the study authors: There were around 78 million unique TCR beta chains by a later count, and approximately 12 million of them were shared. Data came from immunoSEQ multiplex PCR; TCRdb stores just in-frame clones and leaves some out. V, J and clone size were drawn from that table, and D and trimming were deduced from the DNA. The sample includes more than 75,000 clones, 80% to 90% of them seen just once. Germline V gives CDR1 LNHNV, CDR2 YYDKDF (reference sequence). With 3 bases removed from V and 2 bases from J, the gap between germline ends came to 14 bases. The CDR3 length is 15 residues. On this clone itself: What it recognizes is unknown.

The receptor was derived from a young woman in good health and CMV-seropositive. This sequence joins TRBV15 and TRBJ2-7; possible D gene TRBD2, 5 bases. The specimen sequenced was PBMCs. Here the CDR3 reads CATSRTSGGTYEQYF. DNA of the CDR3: TGTGCCACCAGCAGGACATCCGGAGGCACCTACGAGCAGTACTTC.